Each of the 12 T cell receptor beta chains below was sequenced from the same sample in a study of blood T cell repertoires in COVID-19. Generated by immunoSEQ multiplex PCR, the TCRdb table keeps only in-frame clones and is missing some. The sample has about 430,000 clones; 85% to 90% are singletons. Sequenced material: PBMCs or T cells enriched from blood (not recorded which). These TCRs come from a man under 40 who had recovered from COVID-19.

The chain recombines TRBV28 with TRBJ2-7, with TRBD2 matching 7 bases. The V segment lost 3 bases and the J segment 5 bases; nucleotides outside the gene matches: 7. Germline CDR1 is MDHEN and CDR2 is SYDVKM. There are 14 residues in the CDR3. This chain's CDR3 is CASSLISGTNEQYF. The DNA for the CDR3 is TGTGCCAGCAGTTTGATCAGCGGGACCAACGAGCAGTACTTC.

In regard to this clone: Distinct nucleotide sequences in the sample also encode this CDR3. V is TRBV6-5 and J is TRBJ2-1; a weak D match, TRBD2 (5 bases). V was cut by 2 bases and J by 8 bases, with 10 bases left in between. The germline gives CDR1 MNHEY, CDR2 SVGAGI. The CDR3 length is 13 residues. The CDR3 protein is CASSYPGRDEQFF. The CDR3 DNA sequence: TGTGCCAGCAGTTACCCGGGGAGAGATGAGCAGTTCTTC.

The chain combines TRBV19 with TRBJ1-4; 9 bases line up with TRBD1. With 7 bases clipped from V and 4 bases from J, the junction kept 4 bases outside the gene matches. Germline V lookup: CDR1 LNHDA, CDR2 SQIVND (reference sequence). The CDR3 extends over 14 amino acids. For the CDR3, the DNA is TGTGCCAGTAAGAGGACAGGGGATAATGAAAAACTGTTTTTT. This translates into CASKRTGDNEKLFF.

The chain combines TRBV5-1 with TRBJ2-1; 8 nucleotides align to TRBD1. This CDR3 region has 15 residues. In germline, CDR1 is SGHRS, CDR2 YFSETQ. J lost 9 bases, V lost 0 bases, and 8 bases had no gene match. CDR3 sequence reads: CASSLVVQGASEQFF. The CDR3 region has the DNA TGCGCCAGCAGCTTGGTCGTTCAGGGGGCGAGTGAGCAGTTCTTC. The complete variable domain, with remaining parts taken from reference TRBV5-1 and TRBJ2-1, reads KAGVTQTPRYLIKTRGQQVTLSCSPISGHRSVSWYQQTPGQGLQFLFEYFSETQRNKGNFPGRFSGRQFSNSRSEMNVSTLELGDSALYLCASSLVVQGASEQFFGPGTRLTVL.

This chain connects TRBV3-1 (or the pseudogene TRBV3-2) to TRBJ2-2; 11 bases align to TRBD1. This CDR3 is built from 16 residues. The V and J ends lost 1 base and 7 bases, in that order; junction bases with no gene match: 5. CDR1 and CDR2 from the germline V gene are LGHDT and YNNKEL (reference sequence). The CDR3 coding sequence is TGTGCCAGCAGCCAAGGGACAGGGGGCCTAATCGGGGAGCTGTTTTTT. It codes for CASSQGTGGLIGELFF.

The chain uses TRBV7-2 and TRBJ2-1, with 12 bases that match TRBD2. Germline V gene lookup returns CDR1 SGHTA and CDR2 FQGNSA. The CDR3 spans 18 residues. V lost 3 bases and J lost 0; bases outside the gene matches: 6. For the CDR3, the DNA is TGTGCCAGCAGCTTTAGGACTAGCGGGGCTAGCTCCTACAATGAGCAGTTCTTC. Translating it yields CASSFRTSGASSYNEQFF.

V and J are TRBV7-2 and TRBJ1-6, with D perhaps TRBD1 (5 bases). The CDR3 sequence is 15 residues long. CDR1 is SGHTA and CDR2 is FQGNSA in the germline V gene. V lost 1 base and J lost 10, with 14 bases in between. The CDR3 nucleotides are TGTGCCAGCAGCTTAGTCGGCAGGGATAGGTCACCCCTCCACTTT. Translating it yields CASSLVGRDRSPLHF.

The CDR3 DNA is TGCGCCAGCAGCTTGGCCCCACAGGGGGGAGGAACTGAAGCTTTCTTT. Translating gives CASSLAPQGGGTEAFF. The V call is TRBV5-1, the J call TRBJ1-1; 8 positions agree with TRBD1. After removal of 0 bases from V and 5 bases from J, the junction contained 9 bases not matched to a gene. Germline assignment: CDR1 SGHRS and CDR2 YFSETQ. CDR3 length equals 16 residues.

The chain is built from TRBV27 and TRBJ2-1; 14 bases are shared with TRBD2. The CDR3 totals 19 residues. V lost 5 bases, J lost 5 bases, and 14 bases stayed unmatched. Germline V gene lookup returns CDR1 MNHEY and CDR2 SMNVEV (reference sequence). CDR3 residues: CASSPGLAGAWGGHNEQFF. CDR3 DNA sequence: TGTGCCAGCAGTCCGGGACTAGCGGGAGCGTGGGGGGGCCACAATGAGCAGTTCTTC.

V gene TRBV11-2 combines with J gene TRBJ2-3, with a weak D call TRBD2 (6 bases). Trimming shortened V by 7 bases and J by 0 bases, and 23 bases separated the two germline ends. CDR1 and CDR2 from the germline V gene are SGHAT and FQNNGV. This CDR3 region has 18 residues. The CDR3 region has the DNA TGTGCCAGCAAATCACCCTGGGCCAGCGGGCCTAGCACAGATACGCAGTATTTT. Its protein product is CASKSPWASGPSTDTQYF. Variable domain in full (rest from reference TRBV11-2 and TRBJ2-3): EAGVAQSPRYKIIEKRQSVAFWCNPISGHATLYWYQQILGQGPKLLIQFQNNGVVDDSQLPKDRFSAERLKGVDSTLKIQPAKLEDSAVYLCASKSPWASGPSTDTQYFGPGTRLTVL.

This clone was detected once. The V gene is TRBV5-6, the J gene TRBJ2-1, with a tentative D call TRBD2 (6 bases). This CDR3 region has 15 residues. Germline CDR1 reads SGHDT; CDR2 reads YYEEEE. V lost 4 bases to trimming and J lost 4 bases, with 15 bases between them. The chain's CDR3 is CASSRGRLAYNEQFF. The DNA of the CDR3 is TGTGCCAGCAGCCGAGGGAGGCTAGCGTACAATGAGCAGTTCTTC.

The V gene is TRBV5-4, the J gene TRBJ1-3, with a possible D match to TRBD1 (5 bases). This CDR3 contains 13 residues. Germline-derived CDR1 and CDR2 are SGHNT and YYREEE (reference sequence). V shed 1 base and J shed 4 bases, with 6 bases lying between them. CDR3 sequence: CASSLSGGNTIYF. The CDR3, as DNA: TGTGCCAGCAGCTTGTCAGGGGGAAACACCATATATTTT.